Listed below are T cell receptor beta chains from one sample, sequenced in a study of beta chain features in type 1 diabetes. Measured with immunoSEQ multiplex PCR; TCRdb has only the in-frame clones, and not every one. The table lists 250,000 to 350,000 clones, around 15% of them singletons. The sample taken for sequencing was central memory CD4+ T cells from blood. The source of these receptors is a man younger than 40 in good health. CDR3s include the opening cysteine and the closing phenylalanine or tryptophan. The D gene is left open where the match is weak. Expanded clones get a size class; other rows say once, few or many, or leave the size out.

j_call v_call clone_size d_call cdr3_aa cdr3_nt
TRBJ2-4 TRBV21-1 many . CASSKTLAGEYMYF TGTGCCAGCAGCAAAACCCTAGCGGGAGAGTACATGTACTTC
TRBJ2-1 TRBV5-4 . TRBD2 CASSPAPTSGRGNEQFF TGTGCCAGCAGCCCGGCGCCTACTAGCGGGAGGGGCAATGAGCAGTTCTTC
TRBJ2-7 TRBV10-1 . . CASSESIRGGQYF TGCGCCAGCAGTGAGTCGATACGGGGCGGGCAGTACTTC
TRBJ1-1 TRBV6-5 few TRBD1 CASTWDREGTEAFF TGTGCCAGCACCTGGGACAGGGAGGGCACTGAAGCTTTCTTT
TRBJ1-4 TRBV4-2 . . CASSLTGNEKLFF TGTGCCAGCAGCCTGACAGGAAATGAAAAACTGTTTTTT
TRBJ2-5 TRBV27 . TRBD2 CASSSSVAGVPQYF TGTGCCAGCAGTTCGTCGGTAGCGGGGGTCCCCCAGTACTTC
TRBJ2-1 TRBV5-4 few TRBD2 CASSLGGTSGFNEQFF TGTGCCAGCAGCTTGGGGGGGACTAGCGGTTTCAATGAGCAGTTCTTC
TRBJ2-7 TRBV10-3 few . CAIWNYRAGKQYF TGTGCCATCTGGAACTACCGAGCCGGGAAGCAGTACTTC
TRBJ2-7 TRBV6-1 . . CASGKTYEQYF TGTGCCAGCGGGAAAACCTACGAGCAGTACTTC
TRBJ1-2 TRBV7-3 . TRBD1 CASSLMAGGYGYTF TGTGCCAGCAGCTTAATGGCAGGGGGATATGGCTACACCTTC
TRBJ1-1 TRBV18 . . CASCIGLYTEAFF TGTGCCAGCTGCATAGGACTTTACACTGAAGCTTTCTTT
TRBJ1-4 TRBV11-2 . . CASSPLGGFNEKLFF TGTGCCAGCAGCCCACTCGGGGGGTTTAATGAAAAACTGTTTTTT
TRBJ1-5 TRBV19 few . CASEDRRNQPQHF TGTGCCAGTGAGGACCGCAGAAATCAGCCCCAGCATTTT
TRBJ2-7 TRBV6-6 . . CASSPSMSGHEQYF TGTGCCAGCAGCCCCTCCATGTCCGGCCACGAGCAGTACTTC
TRBJ2-1 TRBV10-3 many TRBD2 CAISVLAEDNEQFF TGTGCCATCAGTGTACTAGCGGAAGACAATGAGCAGTTCTTC
TRBJ2-3 TRBV6-6 . TRBD2 CASSPGLAGGDTQYF TGTGCCAGCAGCCCGGGACTAGCGGGGGGGGATACGCAGTATTTT
TRBJ1-5 TRBV18 . . CASSPPGLRDQPQHF TGTGCCAGCTCACCACCGGGGTTGAGGGATCAGCCCCAGCATTTT
TRBJ1-1 TRBV29-1 . TRBD1 CSASTGDTEAFF TGCAGTGCTAGTACAGGGGACACTGAAGCTTTCTTT
TRBJ2-7 TRBV7-8 . . CASSLRVGQYF TGTGCCAGCAGCTTACGGGTCGGGCAGTACTTC
TRBJ2-2 TRBV18 . . CASSVSAADGELFF TGTGCCAGCTCAGTTTCAGCCGCCGACGGGGAGCTGTTTTTT
TRBJ2-3 TRBV5-6 . . CASSLTDPIYTDTQYF TGTGCCAGCAGCTTGACGGACCCTATATACACAGATACGCAGTATTTT
TRBJ2-2 TRBV18 . . CASPGERTGNTGELFF TGTGCCAGCCCCGGTGAAAGGACGGGAAACACCGGGGAGCTGTTTTTT
TRBJ2-2 TRBV7-2 . . CASSLHGGLNTGELFF TGTGCCAGCAGCTTACACGGGGGGCTCAACACCGGGGAGCTGTTTTTT
TRBJ1-2 TRBV6-4 . TRBD1 CASSPSGQGYGYTF TGTGCCAGCAGTCCCTCGGGACAGGGCTATGGCTACACCTTC
TRBJ2-5 TRBV5-6 few . CASSFGTGTQETQYF TGTGCCAGCAGCTTTGGGACGGGAACCCAAGAGACCCAGTACTTC
TRBJ1-5 TRBV6-6 . TRBD1 CASSYWDSQPQHF TGTGCCAGCAGTTACTGGGACAGTCAGCCCCAGCATTTT
TRBJ2-2 TRBV12-5 few . CASVPTTAGELFF TGTGCTAGTGTTCCGACTACGGCCGGGGAGCTGTTTTTT
TRBJ1-2 TRBV29-1 few . CSVEDTGSYGYTF TGCAGCGTTGAAGATACAGGGAGCTATGGCTACACCTTC
TRBJ2-2 TRBV5-6 . . CASSLVGTQNTGELFF TGTGCCAGCAGCTTGGTTGGCACCCAGAACACCGGGGAGCTGTTTTTT
TRBJ2-1 TRBV11-3 many . CASSLDGRILRNEQFF TGTGCCAGCAGCTTAGACGGGAGAATCCTAAGGAATGAGCAGTTCTTC
TRBJ1-2 TRBV4-1 . . CASSQDLWTADYGYTF TGCGCCAGCAGCCAAGATCTATGGACGGCGGACTATGGCTACACCTTC
TRBJ2-5 TRBV5-1 few TRBD2 CASSRTGTTDQETQYF TGCGCCAGCAGCAGGACGGGGACTACTGATCAAGAGACCCAGTACTTC
TRBJ2-1 TRBV10-3 few TRBD2 CAISPGTSGSNEQFF TGTGCCATCAGCCCCGGGACTAGCGGGAGCAATGAGCAGTTCTTC
TRBJ2-6 TRBV7-2 . . CASSDSGANVLTF TGTGCCAGCAGCGACTCTGGGGCCAACGTCCTGACTTTC
TRBJ1-1 TRBV27 . . CASRTGTEAFF TGTGCCAGCAGAACCGGGACTGAAGCTTTCTTT
TRBJ1-5 TRBV12-5 few TRBD1 CASGPGGQGGNQPQHF TGTGCTAGTGGCCCGGGTGGGCAGGGGGGAAATCAGCCCCAGCATTTT
TRBJ1-1 TRBV27 . . CASSLSSGTNTEAFF TGTGCCAGCAGTTTAAGTTCCGGGACAAACACTGAAGCTTTCTTT
TRBJ2-1 TRBV4-1 many TRBD2 CASSHERLAGIRNNEQFF TGCGCCAGCAGCCATGAAAGACTAGCGGGGATTCGAAACAATGAGCAGTTCTTC
TRBJ2-3 TRBV20-1 few . CSARVDTQYF TGCAGTGCTAGGGTCGATACGCAGTATTTT
TRBJ2-3 TRBV5-1 many . CASSTQDDTQYF TGCGCCAGCAGCACGCAAGATGATACGCAGTATTTT
TRBJ2-3 TRBV7-2 . TRBD2 CASTSSSGRFDTQYF TGTGCCAGCACCTCATCTAGCGGGAGGTTCGATACGCAGTATTTT
TRBJ1-6 TRBV12-5 . TRBD1 CASALAGGLSSPLHF TGTGCTAGTGCCCTCGCAGGGGGCCTCTCTTCACCCCTCCACTTT
TRBJ1-2 TRBV6-1 . . CASSEVWQNYGYTF TGTGCCAGCAGTGAAGTCTGGCAGAACTATGGCTACACCTTC
TRBJ1-2 TRBV6-1 few . CASSVSGNYGYTF TGTGCCAGCAGTGTCTCAGGGAACTATGGCTACACCTTC
TRBJ1-1 TRBV4-3 . TRBD1 CASSLKDRGGTEAFF TGCGCCAGCAGCCTAAAAGACAGGGGCGGGACTGAAGCTTTCTTT
TRBJ1-1 TRBV25-1 few . CASSPTGGVITEAFF TGTGCCAGCAGTCCGACAGGCGGGGTAATCACTGAAGCTTTCTTT
TRBJ1-1 TRBV19 few . CASSEFRNTEAFF TGTGCCAGTAGTGAATTTAGGAACACTGAAGCTTTCTTT
TRBJ1-2 TRBV6-5 few . CASSTASGTSYGYTF TGTGCCAGCAGTACCGCCTCCGGGACAAGTTATGGCTACACCTTC
TRBJ1-4 TRBV6-6 many TRBD1 CASSTYRGLSQELFF TGTGCCAGCAGCACATACAGGGGGCTCTCGCAGGAACTGTTTTTT
TRBJ1-2 TRBV6-6 . . CASTPSGAILRGYTF TGTGCCAGCACTCCAAGTGGAGCAATTTTGCGTGGCTACACCTTC
TRBJ2-2 TRBV7-8 few TRBD2 CASSALSSGSNTGELFF TGTGCCAGCAGCGCCCTGTCTAGCGGCTCGAACACCGGGGAGCTGTTTTTT
TRBJ2-5 TRBV11-3 . TRBD1 CASSFSRGQETQYF TGTGCCAGCAGCTTTTCCAGGGGGCAAGAGACCCAGTACTTC
TRBJ1-2 TRBV5-5 . TRBD1 CASSQVGTGAIYGYTF TGCGCCAGCAGCCAAGTAGGGACAGGGGCCATCTATGGCTACACCTTC
TRBJ1-2 TRBV5-4 few . CASSLTGVYGYTF TGTGCCAGCAGCTTGACAGGTGTCTATGGCTACACCTTC
TRBJ2-3 TRBV7-7 few TRBD2 CASSLLPAGTSGSTDTQYF TGTGCTAGCAGCTTACTTCCCGCCGGGACTAGCGGGAGTACAGATACGCAGTATTTT
TRBJ1-5 TRBV5-1 . TRBD1 CASSLTGGSNQPQHF TGCGCCAGCAGCTTGACAGGGGGTAGCAATCAGCCCCAGCATTTT
TRBJ1-5 TRBV7-9 few . CASSFDTADQPQHF TGTGCCAGCAGCTTTGATACTGCCGATCAGCCCCAGCATTTT
TRBJ1-6 TRBV30 few . CAWSGSNPSSPLHF TGTGCCTGGTCTGGCAGTAATCCCAGTTCACCCCTCCACTTT
TRBJ2-3 TRBV27 . . CASSEPTFSDLDTQYF TGTGCCAGCAGTGAACCGACTTTCTCTGACCTAGATACGCAGTATTTT